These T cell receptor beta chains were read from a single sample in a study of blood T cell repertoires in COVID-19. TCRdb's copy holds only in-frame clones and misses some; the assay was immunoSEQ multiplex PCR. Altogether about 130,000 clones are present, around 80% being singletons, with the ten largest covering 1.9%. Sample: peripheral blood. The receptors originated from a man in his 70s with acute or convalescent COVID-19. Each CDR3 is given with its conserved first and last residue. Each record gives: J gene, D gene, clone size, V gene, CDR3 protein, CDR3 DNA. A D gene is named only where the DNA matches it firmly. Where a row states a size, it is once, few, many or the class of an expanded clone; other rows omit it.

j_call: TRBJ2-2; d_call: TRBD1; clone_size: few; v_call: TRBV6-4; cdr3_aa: CASSGTGGAGELFF; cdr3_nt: TGTGCCAGCAGTGGGACAGGGGGCGCCGGGGAGCTGTTTTTT
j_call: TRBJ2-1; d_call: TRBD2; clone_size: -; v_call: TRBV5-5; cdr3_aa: CASSLAASGGAGEQFF; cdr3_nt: TGTGCCAGCAGCTTGGCTGCTAGCGGGGGGGCAGGCGAGCAGTTCTTC
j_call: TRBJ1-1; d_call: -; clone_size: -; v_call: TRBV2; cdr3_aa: CASSDGGIKDTEAFF; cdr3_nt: TGTGCCAGCAGTGATGGGGGGATAAAGGACACTGAAGCTTTCTTT
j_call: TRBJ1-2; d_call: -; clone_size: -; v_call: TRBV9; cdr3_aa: CASSVGGSGGYTF; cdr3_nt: TGTGCCAGCAGCGTAGGAGGGAGTGGCGGCTACACCTTC
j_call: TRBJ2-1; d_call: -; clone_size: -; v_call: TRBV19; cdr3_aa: CASSPVANNEQFF; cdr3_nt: TGTGCCAGTAGTCCAGTGGCAAACAATGAGCAGTTCTTC
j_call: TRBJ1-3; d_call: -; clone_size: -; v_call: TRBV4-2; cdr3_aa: CASSRNSDSSGNTIYF; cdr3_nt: TGTGCCAGCAGCCGAAATTCGGACAGCTCTGGAAACACCATATATTTT
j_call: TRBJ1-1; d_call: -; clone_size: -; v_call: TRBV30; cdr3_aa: CASGFGGDTEAFF; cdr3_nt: TGTGCTAGCGGATTTGGGGGGGACACTGAAGCTTTCTTT
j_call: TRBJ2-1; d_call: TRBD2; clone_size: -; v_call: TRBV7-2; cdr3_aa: CASSLVSSGGGNEQFF; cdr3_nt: TGTGCCAGCAGCTTAGTCTCCAGCGGGGGGGGGAATGAGCAGTTCTTC
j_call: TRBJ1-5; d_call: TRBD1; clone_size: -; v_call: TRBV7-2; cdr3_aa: CASSSQGANQPQHF; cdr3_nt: TGTGCCAGCAGCTCCCAGGGGGCGAATCAGCCCCAGCATTTT
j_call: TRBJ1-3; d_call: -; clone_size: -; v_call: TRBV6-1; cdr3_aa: CASSEAGGRGNTIYF; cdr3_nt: TGTGCCAGCAGTGAAGCGGGGGGGCGCGGAAACACCATATATTTT
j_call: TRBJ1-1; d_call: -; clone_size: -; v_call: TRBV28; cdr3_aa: CASRTTGRGLAEAFF; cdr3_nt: TGTGCCAGCAGAACGACAGGCCGAGGATTGGCTGAAGCTTTCTTT